The 32 T cell receptor beta chains given below trace back to one sample, sequenced in a study of identical twins. TCRdb re-analysed the 5' RACE reads in MiXCR, keeping a single row per CDR3 protein. Of hundreds of thousands of distinct CDR3 sequences in the sample, 21% are singletons; the top ten hold 4% to 5.5%. The data were also submitted as part of a second study, on T cells expressing NK-cell markers.

Sequencing used PBMCs. These receptors were taken from a woman aged 18-30 years in good health.

The chain carries TRBV11-2 and TRBJ2-3, with D hard to call. V was pared by 3 bases and J by 0 bases, with 7 bases between. Germline loops: CDR1 SGHAT, CDR2 FQNNGV. The CDR3 loop spans 14 amino acids. This CDR3 is CASSFSQSTDTQYF. CDR3 nucleotides: TGTGCCAGCAGCTTTAGTCAGAGCACAGATACGCAGTATTTT.

This sequence joins TRBV5-5 and TRBJ2-5, with 10 bases matching TRBD1. Looked up from germline, CDR1 is SGHKS and CDR2 is YYEKEE (reference sequence). The CDR3 has 15 residues. With V trimmed by 5 bases and J by 3 bases, 7 bases remained unmatched. CDR3 sequence: CASRIPGQGKETQYF. CDR3 bases: TGTGCCAGCAGGATTCCGGGACAGGGGAAAGAGACCCAGTACTTC.

This clonotype was recorded many times. The V and J genes are TRBV9 and TRBJ2-3, with TRBD2 matching 10 bases. V was pared by 4 bases and J by 1 base, with 6 bases of the junction left unmatched. CDR1 SGDLS and CDR2 YYNGEE come from the germline V gene. This CDR3 spans 16 amino acids. The chain's CDR3 is CASSPAGGLGTDTQYF. DNA of the CDR3: TGTGCCAGCAGCCCAGCGGGAGGGCTAGGCACAGATACGCAGTATTTT.

The CDR3 DNA sequence: TGTGCCAGCAGCCCACGAAACAGGGGAGGAACTGAAGCTTTCTTT. Its protein product is CASSPRNRGGTEAFF. J is TRBJ1-1 and V is TRBV9, with 7 bases aligning to TRBD1. This CDR3 is 15 amino acids long. V shed 4 bases, J shed 5 bases, and the junction held 11 bases outside the gene matches. CDR1 SGDLS and CDR2 YYNGEE come from the germline V gene.

V and J are TRBV24-1 and TRBJ2-7, with D possibly being TRBD1 (6 bases). Germline V gene sequence: CDR1 KGHDR, CDR2 SFDVKD. This CDR3 is built from 14 residues. Trimming left V 3 bases short and J 2 bases short, with 10 bases between. In nucleotides, the CDR3 is TGTGCCACCAGTGATCCGGGACACCCCTACGAGCAGTACTTC. This gives the protein CATSDPGHPYEQYF.

The V gene is TRBV5-1, the J gene TRBJ2-1; tentative D call: TRBD1 (7 bases). The CDR3 sequence is 15 residues long. Germline values: CDR1 SGHRS, CDR2 YFSETQ. Trimming cost V 4 bases and J 10 bases, with 21 bases left between them. The DNA for the CDR3 is TGCGCCAGCAGCGTCCTGGGGGGACAGTCTGCGGAGCAGTTCTTC. This translates into CASSVLGGQSAEQFF.

V and J are TRBV3-1 and TRBJ2-5; 7 bases match TRBD2. This CDR3 spans 16 amino acids. Germline values: CDR1 LGHDT, CDR2 YNNKEL (reference sequence). V shed 4 bases and J 5 bases; nucleotides not matched to a gene: 13. CDR3 nucleotide sequence: TGTGCCAGCAGCCGCCAACGACCGGGACTAAGGGAGACCCAGTACTTC. Amino acid sequence: CASSRQRPGLRETQYF.

This clonotype has only one observation. This chain links TRBV7-2 with TRBJ2-7; TRBD1 agrees at 10 bases. Germline-derived CDR1 and CDR2 are SGHTA and FQGNSA. This CDR3 contains 16 residues. The V gene end was trimmed by 0 bases and the J gene end by 6 bases; junction bases not matched to a gene: 8. CDR3 DNA: TGTGCCAGCAGCTTAGCGGCGCGACAGGGGGCGGGCGAGCAGTACTTC. It translates to CASSLAARQGAGEQYF.

This chain joins TRBV10-3 and TRBJ2-7; TRBD1 or TRBD2 may be the D gene (5 bases each). The length of the CDR3 is 13 residues. CDR1 is ENHRY, CDR2 SYGVKD, per germline. V dropped 8 bases and J dropped 4 bases, with 15 bases sitting between them. The CDR3 loop reads CAICPGTFYEQYF. The DNA for the CDR3 is TGTGCCATCTGCCCAGGGACGTTTTACGAGCAGTACTTC.

This clonotype was seen at least ten times. The chain employs TRBV20-1 and TRBJ2-7, with 8 bases identical to TRBD1. CDR3 length: 12 residues. CDR1 and CDR2 (germline): DFQATT, SNEGSKA (reference sequence). The V segment lost 5 bases and the J segment 4 bases; nucleotides outside the gene matches: 4. The DNA of the CDR3 is TGCAGTGCTGGCAGGGGGCGTTACGAGCAGTACTTC. This encodes CSAGRGRYEQYF.

The chain is built from TRBV6-1 and TRBJ2-7, with TRBD1 matching over 10 bases. CDR1 MNHNS and CDR2 SASEGT come from the germline V gene. Trimming cost V 5 bases and J 0 bases; bases outside gene matches: 4. This CDR3 is 15 amino acids long. In DNA, the CDR3 is TGTGCCAGCAGTACCGGGACAGGGGCCTCCTACGAGCAGTACTTC. Amino acids: CASSTGTGASYEQYF.

The chain uses TRBV10-1 and TRBJ2-2; perhaps TRBD1 as D (6 bases). Germline V gives CDR1 WNHNN, CDR2 SYGVQD (reference sequence). V was shortened by 3 bases and J by 7 bases, with 9 bases between the two germline ends. The CDR3 extends over 13 amino acids. The CDR3 nucleotides are TGCGCCAGCAGTGATGGGGGCATCGGGGAGCTGTTTTTT. Protein sequence: CASSDGGIGELFF.

The V and J genes are TRBV7-8 and TRBJ2-1; 7 bases are shared with TRBD2. V lost 8 bases to trimming and J lost 5 bases; unmatched junction nucleotides: 15. The germline V gene has CDR1 SGHVS and CDR2 FQNEAQ. CDR3 length: 16 residues. As DNA, the CDR3 is TGTGCCAGCGGCTCTAGACTAGCTGTCGTTGACAATGAGCAGTTCTTC. Its protein product is CASGSRLAVVDNEQFF. Full variable domain (missing parts from reference TRBV7-8 and TRBJ2-1): GAGVSQSPRYKVAKRGQDVALRCDPISGHVSLFWYQQALGQGPEFLTYFQNEAQLDKSGLPSDRFFAERPEGSVSTLKIQRTQQEDSAVYLCASGSRLAVVDNEQFFGPGTRLTVL.

The rearrangement joins TRBV29-1 to TRBJ2-1; 10 bases fit TRBD1. The trim removed 3 bases at V and 5 bases at J, leaving 1 base unmatched. The CDR3 spans 13 residues. Looked up from germline, CDR1 is SQVTM and CDR2 is ANQGSEA. This CDR3 is CSVEGTGDNEQFF. The CDR3 region has the DNA TGCAGCGTTGAGGGGACAGGGGACAATGAGCAGTTCTTC.

The J gene is TRBJ1-1, the V gene TRBV6-1; unclear D gene. CDR1 and CDR2 (germline): MNHNS, SASEGT. The CDR3 extends over 17 amino acids. The V and J ends lost 6 bases and 0 bases respectively, with 20 bases between them. CDR3 in amino acids: CASSRRSAIGLNTEAFF. CDR3 in DNA: TGTGCCAGCAGCCGTCGATCGGCCATCGGCCTGAACACTGAAGCTTTCTTT.

The rearrangement uses TRBV9 and TRBJ2-2; TRBD1 or TRBD2 may be the D gene (5 bases each). V gave up 6 bases and J gave up 4 bases, with 10 bases separating them. The CDR3 is made up of 13 amino acids. CDR1 SGDLS and CDR2 YYNGEE come from the germline V gene. CDR3 region: CASTERGTGELFF. CDR3 bases: TGTGCCAGCACCGAGAGGGGCACCGGGGAGCTGTTTTTT.

This clonotype has only one observation. The chain employs TRBV5-1 and TRBJ2-1; 12 bases agree with TRBD1. J was trimmed by 6 bases and V by 4 bases; bases with no gene match: 5. Per the germline V gene, CDR1 is SGHRS and CDR2 is YFSETQ. The CDR3 is 15 amino acids. The CDR3 reads CASSPGQGAFNEQFF. Here the CDR3 DNA reads TGCGCCAGCAGCCCGGGACAGGGGGCCTTCAATGAGCAGTTCTTC.

The chain recombines TRBV6-2 or TRBV6-3 with TRBJ2-3; maybe TRBD2 (6 bases). Germline assignment: CDR1 MNHEY and CDR2 SVGEGT. V lost 3 bases and J lost 4, with 8 bases in between. The CDR3 has 13 residues. The CDR3 loop reads CASSYWGADTQYF. The CDR3 DNA reads TGTGCCAGCAGTTATTGGGGGGCAGATACGCAGTATTTT.

This clonotype was counted many times. The chain combines TRBV7-6 with TRBJ2-3; perhaps TRBD2 as D (6 bases). V dropped 1 base and J dropped 0 bases, with 11 bases sitting between them. The CDR3 totals 16 residues. CDR1 and CDR2 (germline): SGHVS, FNYEAQ. The CDR3, as DNA: TGTGCCAGCAGCTTAGGTGCGGGACTCAGCACAGATACGCAGTATTTT. It specifies CASSLGAGLSTDTQYF.

The chain carries TRBV28 and TRBJ2-3; D remains unclear. Germline V gene lookup returns CDR1 MDHEN and CDR2 SYDVKM. The CDR3 has 14 amino acids. Deletions cut 1 base from V and 5 bases from J, with 10 bases between. The CDR3 spells CASSLSSSVDTQYF. The DNA for the CDR3 is TGTGCCAGCAGTTTATCATCCAGTGTAGATACGCAGTATTTT.

This clonotype was seen only a few times. This CDR3 reads CSAQRSGRAETQYF. In DNA, the CDR3 is TGCAGTGCTCAAAGGTCTGGGAGGGCGGAGACCCAGTACTTC. J is TRBJ2-5 and V is TRBV20-1; 7 positions match TRBD2. The CDR3 spans 14 residues. V shed 5 bases, J shed 5 bases, and the junction held 11 bases outside the gene matches. Germline V gives CDR1 DFQATT, CDR2 SNEGSKA (reference sequence).

This rearrangement joins TRBV20-1 to TRBJ2-7; 8 bases match TRBD1. The CDR3 is made up of 16 amino acids. Per the germline V gene, CDR1 is DFQATT and CDR2 is SNEGSKA (reference sequence). Trimming took 1 base from V and 4 from J; bases not matched to a gene: 12. The CDR3 reads CSARGKLQGARYEQYF. DNA for the CDR3: TGCAGTGCTAGAGGGAAACTCCAGGGGGCGCGGTACGAGCAGTACTTC.

This clonotype has ten or more counts. The CDR3 coding sequence is TGTGCCAGCAGCTCCCAGTACGAGCAGTACTTC. Amino acid sequence: CASSSQYEQYF. This chain joins TRBV7-9 and TRBJ2-7; D call uncertain. Trimming took 4 bases from V and 4 from J, leaving 5 bases between them. From germline, CDR1 is SEHNR and CDR2 FQNEAQ (reference sequence). CDR3 size: 11 residues.

This chain uses TRBV4-1 with TRBJ2-7; the match to TRBD2 covers 14 bases. V dropped 2 bases and J dropped 2; count of bases not matched to a gene: 8. This CDR3 spans 18 amino acids. Germline V gives CDR1 MGHRA, CDR2 YSYEKL. In nucleotides, the CDR3 is TGCGCCAGCAGCCAACGAGGACTAGCGGGGGGTCCCACCTACGAGCAGTACTTC. This encodes CASSQRGLAGGPTYEQYF.

V and J are TRBV7-9 and TRBJ2-5; D call uncertain. V lost 0 bases and J 5 bases, leaving 7 bases between the germline ends. CDR1 is SEHNR and CDR2 is FQNEAQ in the germline V gene (reference sequence). The CDR3 sequence is 13 residues long. For the CDR3, the DNA is TGTGCCAGCAGCTTAGCCATCGGGGAGACCCAGTACTTC. Its protein is CASSLAIGETQYF.

J is TRBJ2-5 and V is TRBV20-1; tentatively, D is TRBD2 (6 bases). Germline-derived CDR1 and CDR2 are DFQATT and SNEGSKA (reference sequence). Trimming took off 3 bases at V and 5 bases at J, with 16 bases between the two ends. This CDR3 region has 14 residues. The CDR3 reads CSARVPGSMETQYF. The CDR3 nucleotides are TGCAGTGCTAGGGTACCCGGGAGCATGGAGACCCAGTACTTC.

The sample holds a few counts of this clonotype. The J gene is TRBJ1-6, the V gene TRBV10-3; D might be TRBD1 (6 bases). The CDR3 runs to 16 residues. Trimming pared 0 bases from V and 8 bases from J, leaving 14 bases between. Germline V gene data show CDR1 as ENHRY and CDR2 as SYGVKD. The CDR3 sequence is CAISESINRVDSPLHF. The DNA of the CDR3 is TGTGCCATCAGTGAGTCGATAAACAGGGTGGATTCACCCCTCCACTTT.

The table lists this clonotype with many counts. The chain has TRBV9 and TRBJ2-1, with D uncertain. V was pared by 7 bases and J by 5 bases, with 4 bases between. This CDR3 is 10 amino acids long. Per germline, CDR1 SGDLS and CDR2 YYNGEE. CDR3 residues: CASGHNEQFF. In DNA form, the CDR3 reads TGTGCCAGCGGGCACAATGAGCAGTTCTTC.

This clonotype was found a few times. This CDR3 is CASSELVGGQGNEQFF. The CDR3 DNA sequence: TGTGCCAGCAGTGAACTCGTAGGGGGGCAAGGTAATGAGCAGTTCTTC. The genes are TRBV6-4 and TRBJ2-1, with D perhaps given as TRBD1 or TRBD2 (6 bases each). CDR1 and CDR2 (germline): MRHNA, SNTAGT. V was shortened by 3 bases and J by 7 bases, with 19 bases between the two germline ends. The CDR3 is 16 amino acids.

The chain recombines TRBV10-3 with TRBJ1-1, with 9 positions matching TRBD1. CDR3 length: 14 amino acids. The V and J ends lost 10 bases and 0 bases, in that order; junction bases with no gene match: 6. The germline V gene encodes CDR1 ENHRY and CDR2 SYGVKD. The CDR3 DNA is TGTGCCACCGGACAGGGGTGGATGAACACTGAAGCTTTCTTT. Protein: CATGQGWMNTEAFF.

The chain has TRBV20-1 and TRBJ2-1; 8 bases fit TRBD2. This CDR3 has 15 amino acids. Losses at the gene ends were 1 base for V and 5 bases for J; bases not matched to a gene: 7. Germline V lookup: CDR1 DFQATT, CDR2 SNEGSKA (reference sequence). CDR3: CSARVPGTRDNEQFF. As DNA, the CDR3 is TGCAGTGCTAGAGTCCCCGGGACTAGAGACAATGAGCAGTTCTTC.

The chain has TRBV20-1 and TRBJ1-5; D gene unclear. Trimming cost V 2 bases and J 0 bases, with 5 bases left between them. This CDR3 is 13 amino acids long. The V gene's germline CDR1 is DFQATT and CDR2 SNEGSKA (reference sequence). The CDR3 is CSARRDSNQPQHF. The CDR3 DNA sequence: TGCAGTGCTAGAAGGGATAGCAATCAGCCCCAGCATTTT.